The clone carrying this TCR beta chain was seen ten or more times. The antigen is unknown. CDR1 and CDR2 from the germline V gene are DFQATT and SNEGSKA (reference sequence). Trimming cost V 2 bases and J 1 base, with 12 bases left between them. CDR3 length: 15 residues. This sample is drawn from a study of early T cells in non-severe SARS-CoV-2 infection. About the study: From unsorted whole blood, bulk RNA was sequenced, and the chains remained unpaired. Overall study findings and caveats: Using VDJdb, the matching emphasized anti-spike CD8 responses while missing private and CD4 specificities.

Attachment of unique molecular identifiers to individual cDNA molecules was performed. TCRdb analysed the 5' RACE reads with MiXCR anew, one entry per CDR3 protein. The sample lists approximately 70,000 distinct CDR3 sequences, 4.6% occurring once. This TCR came from an adult who was a healthcare worker with PCR-confirmed SARS-CoV-2 infection or an uninfected control (not recorded which). The donor label of this sample is uncertain. Sequenced material: whole blood, taken at baseline. V and J are TRBV20-1 and TRBJ1-5; D remains ambiguous. The CDR3 nucleotides are TGCAGTGCTAGAACGGCAGACACCAGCAATCAGCCCCAGCATTTT. Translated: CSARTADTSNQPQHF.